What follows describes a single T cell receptor beta chain. The data were taken from a study of shared clonotypes between healthy human individuals. CDR1 is SGHNT, CDR2 YENEEA, per germline. Unmatched junction bases numbered 7, after V lost 1 base and J lost 5 bases. This CDR3 contains 15 residues. Assay used: immunoSEQ multiplex PCR; TCRdb lists only in-frame clones, some missing. The sample contains about half a million clones, over 60% of which appear only once. The sequence was collected from a woman between 35 and 50 years old in good health. Some clones in this sample may be carry-over from other donors' samples. The sample consisted of PBMCs. The chain joins TRBV11-3 to TRBJ2-5; 7 nucleotides agree with TRBD2. CDR3 amino acids: CASSLGTGGGETQYF. The DNA for the CDR3 is TGTGCCAGCAGCTTAGGCACGGGAGGAGGGGAGACCCAGTACTTC.